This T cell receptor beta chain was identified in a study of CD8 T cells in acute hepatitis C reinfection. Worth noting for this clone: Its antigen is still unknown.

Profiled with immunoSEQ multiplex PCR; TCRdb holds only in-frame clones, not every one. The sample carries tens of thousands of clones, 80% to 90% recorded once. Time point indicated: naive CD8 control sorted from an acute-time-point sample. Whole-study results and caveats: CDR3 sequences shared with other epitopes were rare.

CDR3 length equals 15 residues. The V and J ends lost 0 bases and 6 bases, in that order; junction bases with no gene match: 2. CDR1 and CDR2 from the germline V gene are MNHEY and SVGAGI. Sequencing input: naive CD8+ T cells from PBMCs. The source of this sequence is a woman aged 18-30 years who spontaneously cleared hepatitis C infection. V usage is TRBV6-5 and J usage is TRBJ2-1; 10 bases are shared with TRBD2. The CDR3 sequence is CASSYSQREGNEQFF. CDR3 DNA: TGTGCCAGCAGTTACTCCCAGCGGGAGGGCAATGAGCAGTTCTTC.